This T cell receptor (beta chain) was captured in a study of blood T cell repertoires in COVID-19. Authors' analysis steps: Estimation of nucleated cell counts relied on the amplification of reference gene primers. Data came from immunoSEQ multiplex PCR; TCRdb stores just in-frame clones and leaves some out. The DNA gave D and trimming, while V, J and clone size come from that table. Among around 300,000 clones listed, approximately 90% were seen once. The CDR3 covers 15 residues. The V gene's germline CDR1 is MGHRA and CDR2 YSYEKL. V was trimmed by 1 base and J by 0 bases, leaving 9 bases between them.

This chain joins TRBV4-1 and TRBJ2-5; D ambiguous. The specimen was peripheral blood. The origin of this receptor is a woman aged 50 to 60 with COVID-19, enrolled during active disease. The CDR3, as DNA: TGCGCCAGCAGCCAAGTCTCCCTAGACCAAGAGACCCAGTACTTC. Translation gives CASSQVSLDQETQYF.